The 8 T cell receptor beta chains presented below share a single source sample, sequenced in a study of identical twins' blood T cells. TCRdb used MiXCR to reprocess the 5' RACE reads, holding one entry per CDR3 protein. The table records 300,000 to 450,000 distinct CDR3 sequences, roughly 30% of them present only once. Sequencing was performed on PBMCs. These receptors were obtained from a woman aged 18-49 years in good health.

This clonotype was observed many times. CDR3 nucleotide sequence: TGCAGTGCACAATCTACTCAGCGGGAGGTTGCTACGCAGTATTTT. Translated: CSAQSTQREVATQYF. The chain joins TRBV20-1 to TRBJ2-3; 9 bases map to TRBD2. There are 15 residues in the CDR3. Germline V gene data show CDR1 as DFQATT and CDR2 as SNEGSKA (reference sequence). V lost 6 bases to trimming and J lost 8 bases; unmatched junction nucleotides: 15.

The CDR3, as DNA: TGTGCCAGCAGCCCTCGTGGAGCGGTAGCTTTCTTT. This sequence encodes CASSPRGAVAFF. The V and J genes are TRBV13 and TRBJ1-1; no definite D call. The germline CDR1 and CDR2 sequences are PRHDT and FYEKMQ (reference sequence). Trimming shortened V by 5 bases and J by 10 bases, and 14 bases separated the two germline ends. The CDR3 length is 12 residues.

J is TRBJ2-2 and V is TRBV6-5, with no clear D. This CDR3 region has 12 residues. V lost 10 bases and J 5 bases, leaving 11 bases between the germline ends. CDR1 is MNHEY, CDR2 SVGAGI, per germline. The CDR3 loop is CATRFPTGELFF. The CDR3 DNA reads TGTGCCACGCGGTTCCCAACCGGGGAGCTGTTTTTT.

The rearrangement uses TRBV15 and TRBJ1-2; 8 positions match TRBD1. This CDR3 is 15 amino acids long. V was pared by 6 bases and J by 5 bases, with 11 bases of the junction left unmatched. From germline, CDR1 is LNHNV and CDR2 YYDKDF (reference sequence). CDR3: CATSPQAGGPYGYTF. The CDR3 bases are TGTGCCACCAGTCCCCAAGCAGGGGGCCCTTATGGCTACACCTTC.

V is TRBV7-9 and J is TRBJ2-5; D not resolved. The length of the CDR3 is 15 residues. The V gene lost 2 bases and the J gene lost 1 base, with 11 bases spanning the gap. CDR1 and CDR2 from the germline V gene are SEHNR and FQNEAQ (reference sequence). The DNA for the CDR3 is TGTGCCAGCAGCTTATATATCGGTCCCCAAGAGACCCAGTACTTC. Its translation: CASSLYIGPQETQYF.

The DNA for the CDR3 is TGCGCCAGCAGCTTGGCCGGGACAAAACGTGGGGAGCTGTTTTTT. The encoded protein is CASSLAGTKRGELFF. The chain joins TRBV5-1 to TRBJ2-2; D is possibly TRBD1 (6 bases). The V and J ends lost 0 bases and 8 bases respectively, with 14 bases between them. CDR3 size: 15 residues. In germline, CDR1 is SGHRS, CDR2 YFSETQ.

This clonotype was counted a few times. The CDR3 is CASNPDSIQFF. The CDR3 nucleotides read TGTGCCAGTAACCCAGACAGTATCCAGTTCTTC. The chain links TRBV14 to TRBJ2-1; D might be TRBD1 (5 bases). CDR1 and CDR2 (germline): SGHDN, FVKESK. Trimming removed 9 bases at V and 13 bases at J, with 16 bases between. This CDR3 comprises 11 residues.

The table lists this clonotype with a few counts. The chain has TRBV5-1 and TRBJ2-7; 9 bases fit TRBD1. Trimming cost V 4 bases and J 0 bases; bases outside gene matches: 2. The germline gives CDR1 SGHRS, CDR2 YFSETQ. The CDR3 has 14 residues. CDR3 amino acids: CASSMTGGSYEQYF. The CDR3 region has the DNA TGCGCCAGCAGCATGACAGGGGGCTCCTACGAGCAGTACTTC. Full variable domain (rest looked up from reference TRBV5-1 and TRBJ2-7): KAGVTQTPRYLIKTRGQQVTLSCSPISGHRSVSWYQQTPGQGLQFLFEYFSETQRNKGNFPGRFSGRQFSNSRSEMNVSTLELGDSALYLCASSMTGGSYEQYFGPGTRLTVT.